There are many counts of the clone carrying this TCR beta chain. The antigen remains undetermined. This record belongs to a study of blood T cells in healthy people across ages. Study-wide results and limits: Both naive CD4+ cell counts and diversity were greater in long-lived donors than in aged donors.

The CDR3 length is 14 residues. V was pared by 4 bases and J by 2 bases, with 10 bases between. The germline CDR1 and CDR2 sequences are MNHEY and SMNVEV (reference sequence). Sample-barcoded 5' priming and a J-beta primer mix drove a second PCR of about 6 to 12 cycles. Each of the cDNA molecules was tagged by a template-switch adaptor with 12 random nucleotides. There were at least 3 million CDR3-containing paired-end reads obtained from each sample. In TCRdb, the 5' RACE reads were re-called with MiXCR into one record per CDR3 protein. The repertoire consists of some 780,000 distinct CDR3 sequences, with just over 55% occurring once and the leading ten covering 25% to 30%.

The chain recombines TRBV27 with TRBJ2-3; a weak D match, TRBD2 (6 bases). This TCR derives from a man aged 40-49 years in good health. Specimen: blood. The CDR3 bases are TGTGCCAGCAGTTCCTGGGACTTCACAGATACGCAGTATTTT. Residues: CASSSWDFTDTQYF.